These 24 T cell receptor beta chains originate from one sample sequenced in a study of cytomegalovirus exposure and HLA in healthy donors. The PCR contained 60 Vbeta and 13 Jbeta primers. Produced via immunoSEQ multiplex PCR; TCRdb's table is partial and in-frame only. The repertoire includes fewer than 150,000 clones, roughly four fifths of them detected once, and over 13% sits in the top ten. The source material was PBMCs. The receptors come from a human donor in good health.

V and J are TRBV25-1 and TRBJ1-2, with D maybe TRBD1 (5 bases). The V and J ends lost 2 bases and 8 bases respectively, with 9 bases between them. CDR1 and CDR2 (germline): MGHDK, SYGVNS. This CDR3 spans 12 amino acids. CDR3 loop: CASSEQGGGYTF. The CDR3 DNA follows: TGTGCCAGCAGTGAACAGGGAGGGGGCTACACCTTC.

This sequence joins TRBV10-1 and TRBJ2-3, with 8 positions matching TRBD2. Losses at the gene ends were 3 bases for V and 2 bases for J; bases not matched to a gene: 7. CDR1 is WNHNN, CDR2 SYGVQD, per germline (reference sequence). CDR3 length equals 16 residues. This CDR3 reads CASSDVAGGLTDTQYF. The DNA of the CDR3 is TGCGCCAGCAGTGATGTGGCGGGGGGACTCACAGATACGCAGTATTTT.

In DNA form, the CDR3 reads TGTGCCAGTAGTATACACCGGGGTCTAAATGAGCAGTTCTTC. Its translation: CASSIHRGLNEQFF. The rearrangement uses TRBV19 and TRBJ2-1, with D perhaps TRBD2 (5 bases). The CDR3 consists of 14 residues. Germline V gene lookup returns CDR1 LNHDA and CDR2 SQIVND (reference sequence). The V gene lost 2 bases and the J gene lost 7 bases, with 12 bases spanning the gap.

This sequence joins TRBV20-1 and TRBJ2-7; D is possibly TRBD2 (5 bases). Trimming took 5 bases from V and 3 from J, leaving 8 bases between them. The germline V gene has CDR1 DFQATT and CDR2 SNEGSKA (reference sequence). The CDR3 covers 11 residues. The CDR3 spells CSASRDYEQYF. As DNA, the CDR3 is TGCAGTGCTTCCCGGGACTACGAGCAGTACTTC.

V and J are TRBV28 and TRBJ1-1, with D perhaps TRBD1 (6 bases). Germline V gene lookup returns CDR1 MDHEN and CDR2 SYDVKM. Trimming left V 6 bases short and J 1 base short, with 9 bases between. The CDR3 length is 13 residues. This CDR3 is CASSRDTNTEAFF. In DNA, the CDR3 is TGTGCCAGCAGCCGGGACACGAACACTGAAGCTTTCTTT.

V is TRBV2 and J is TRBJ2-1; 9 bases agree with TRBD2. There are 15 residues in the CDR3. Trimming took 3 bases from V and 1 from J; bases not matched to a gene: 1. Germline values: CDR1 SNHLY, CDR2 FYNNEI. The CDR3 nucleotides read TGTGCCAGCAGTGAGCTAGCGGGGTCCTACAATGAGCAGTTCTTC. As protein: CASSELAGSYNEQFF.

This clone was picked up a small number of times. V and J are TRBV4-1 and TRBJ1-1, with unresolved D. V lost 0 bases and J lost 1, with 3 bases in between. The CDR3 is 13 residues long. Germline V gene lookup returns CDR1 MGHRA and CDR2 YSYEKL. CDR3 DNA: TGCGCCAGCAGCCAAGACTCGAACACTGAAGCTTTCTTT. It specifies CASSQDSNTEAFF.

The chain joins TRBV18 to TRBJ2-3; D perhaps matches TRBD1 (7 bases). Germline assignment: CDR1 KGHSH and CDR2 LQKENI. There are 14 residues in the CDR3. V was cut by 3 bases and J by 5 bases, with 12 bases left in between. CDR3 loop: CASSPTGEEDTQYF. Written as DNA, the CDR3 is TGTGCCAGCTCACCTACAGGGGAGGAAGATACGCAGTATTTT.

V and J are TRBV6-1 and TRBJ1-5; 12 nucleotides align to TRBD1. The CDR3 totals 15 residues. Germline assignment: CDR1 MNHNS and CDR2 SASEGT. Germline trimming cut 2 bases from V and 10 bases from J; bases unmatched to any gene: 6. In DNA, the CDR3 is TGTGCCAGCAGTGAAAACGGGACAGGGGGCGGCCCCCAGCATTTT. It yields the protein CASSENGTGGGPQHF.

The table lists this clone with a few counts. The DNA for the CDR3 is TGTGCCAGCAGCTTGTTAAGGGGGGGTAACACTGAAGCTTTCTTT. This gives the protein CASSLLRGGNTEAFF. This chain uses TRBV5-4 with TRBJ1-1; a weak D match, TRBD1 (6 bases). The length of the CDR3 is 15 residues. Per the germline V gene, CDR1 is SGHNT and CDR2 is YYREEE (reference sequence). V lost 1 base, J lost 2 bases, and 12 bases lay in between.

V gene TRBV2 combines with J gene TRBJ2-7; maybe TRBD2 (5 bases). This CDR3 is built from 12 residues. Germline V gene data show CDR1 as SNHLY and CDR2 as FYNNEI. The V gene lost 7 bases and the J gene lost 6 bases, with 13 bases spanning the gap. The CDR3 DNA reads as TGTGCCAGCAAGGAGGACGGCCCCGAGCAGTACTTC. It translates to CASKEDGPEQYF.

This rearrangement joins TRBV9 to TRBJ1-4; 10 positions match TRBD1. CDR1 is SGDLS and CDR2 is YYNGEE in the germline V gene. CDR3 length equals 15 residues. With V trimmed by 4 bases and J by 7 bases, 7 bases remained unmatched. The CDR3 reads CASSSRQGALEKLFF. In DNA, the CDR3 is TGTGCCAGCAGCTCCCGACAGGGGGCTCTTGAAAAACTGTTTTTT.

J is TRBJ1-4 and V is TRBV11-3; D is perhaps TRBD1 (6 bases). Trimming left V 5 bases short and J 10 bases short, with 14 bases between. This CDR3 is 13 amino acids long. Germline lookup yields CDR1 SGHNT and CDR2 YENEEA. The CDR3 loop reads CASSPGTTGKLFF. In nucleotides, the CDR3 is TGTGCCAGCAGCCCAGGGACAACAGGAAAACTGTTTTTT.

The chain carries TRBV11-3 and TRBJ2-2, with D maybe TRBD2 (5 bases). This CDR3 spans 14 amino acids. The V gene lost 4 bases and the J gene lost 0 bases, with 6 bases spanning the gap. From germline, CDR1 is SGHNT and CDR2 YENEEA. The CDR3 region is CASSSGTNTGELFF. The CDR3 DNA follows: TGTGCCAGCAGCTCCGGGACGAACACCGGGGAGCTGTTTTTT.

This clone occurred a few times. The chain links TRBV6-1 to TRBJ2-7, with 8 bases aligning to TRBD1. The length of the CDR3 is 17 residues. Germline assignment: CDR1 MNHNS and CDR2 SASEGT. Trimming at V came to 2 bases and at J to 2 bases, leaving 11 bases not matched to a gene. Here the CDR3 reads CASSEPMDRAFAYEQYF. The CDR3 coding sequence is TGTGCCAGCAGTGAACCCATGGACAGGGCGTTCGCCTACGAGCAGTACTTC.

The gene calls are TRBV9 and TRBJ2-1, with D possibly TRBD2 on 5 matching bases. The ends were cut back, 0 bases at V and 3 bases at J, with 7 bases in the middle. Germline V gives CDR1 SGDLS, CDR2 YYNGEE. CDR3 length: 14 amino acids. CDR3 residues: CASSVDGVYNEQFF. CDR3 bases: TGTGCCAGCAGCGTAGACGGGGTCTACAATGAGCAGTTCTTC. Using reference TRBV9 and TRBJ2-1 for the parts outside the CDR3, the full variable domain is DSGVTQTPKHLITATGQRVTLRCSPRSGDLSVYWYQQSLDQGLQFLIQYYNGEERAKGNILERFSAQQFPDLHSELNLSSLELGDSALYFCASSVDGVYNEQFFGPGTRLTVL.

V is TRBV4-1 and J is TRBJ2-1, with no clear D. Germline V gene sequence: CDR1 MGHRA, CDR2 YSYEKL. This CDR3 contains 16 residues. V lost 4 bases and J 4 bases, leaving 17 bases between the germline ends. CDR3 in DNA: TGCGCCAGCAGCCCGCAAATTCCGAGTTATTACAATGAGCAGTTCTTC. Encoded protein: CASSPQIPSYYNEQFF.

This clone was picked up one time. The chain carries TRBV27 and TRBJ2-1; 12 bases are a match to TRBD2. CDR1 and CDR2 (germline): MNHEY, SMNVEV (reference sequence). This CDR3 has 15 amino acids. The ends lost 3 bases at V and 8 bases at J; junction bases unmatched: 5. The CDR3 region is CASSFRPSGRDEQFF. The CDR3 DNA is TGTGCCAGCAGTTTTCGGCCTAGCGGGAGGGATGAGCAGTTCTTC.

The V gene is TRBV7-9, the J gene TRBJ2-1, with 7 nucleotides matching TRBD1. The junction had 11 bases not matched to a gene; V was cut back by 6 bases and J by 3 bases. Germline V gene sequence: CDR1 SEHNR, CDR2 FQNEAQ (reference sequence). The CDR3 sequence is 16 residues long. CDR3 residues: CASRQKGQHFYNEQFF. The CDR3 DNA follows: TGTGCCAGCAGACAAAAGGGACAGCACTTCTACAATGAGCAGTTCTTC.

This clone was seen a single time. The chain is built from TRBV6-1 and TRBJ1-4, with a weak D call TRBD1 (6 bases). CDR1 MNHNS and CDR2 SASEGT come from the germline V gene. CDR3 length: 14 amino acids. V lost 1 base, J lost 8 bases, and 11 bases lay in between. The CDR3 sequence is CASSEVQGREKLFF. CDR3 bases: TGTGCCAGCAGTGAAGTACAGGGTAGGGAAAAACTGTTTTTT.

The chain links TRBV6-1 to TRBJ2-5; TRBD2 matches at 11 bases. The CDR3 has 15 residues. Germline loops: CDR1 MNHNS, CDR2 SASEGT. With V trimmed by 10 bases and J by 4 bases, 11 bases remained unmatched. The CDR3 DNA reads TGTGCCACCCTCTTACCCGGGACTAGCGGAGAGACCCAGTACTTC. As protein: CATLLPGTSGETQYF.

The chain couples TRBV2 to TRBJ2-7, with TRBD1 matching 11 bases. The germline V gene has CDR1 SNHLY and CDR2 FYNNEI. V shed 6 bases and J 2 bases; nucleotides not matched to a gene: 3. The CDR3 sequence is 14 residues long. CDR3 residues: CASRGQGGTYEQYF. CDR3 sequence (DNA): TGTGCCAGCAGGGGACAGGGGGGCACCTACGAGCAGTACTTC.

This rearrangement joins TRBV5-1 to TRBJ1-1; 7 bases line up with TRBD1. Germline CDR1 reads SGHRS; CDR2 reads YFSETQ. V was clipped by 2 bases and J by 1 base; unmatched bases: 5. The CDR3 covers 15 residues. Written as DNA, the CDR3 is TGCGCCAGCAGCTTTGGTCCAGGGGGGAACACTGAAGCTTTCTTT. Amino acids: CASSFGPGGNTEAFF.

The chain couples TRBV7-9 to TRBJ2-3; D is unclear. The CDR3 runs 16 residues. Germline loops: CDR1 SEHNR, CDR2 FQNEAQ (reference sequence). V lost 1 base to trimming and J lost 0 bases, with 11 bases between them. The CDR3 DNA is TGTGCCAGCAGCTTAGTTGGCTTCGCTAGCACAGATACGCAGTATTTT. This codes for CASSLVGFASTDTQYF.